This TCR beta chain stems from a study of T cells after yellow fever vaccination. Looked up from germline, CDR1 is MNHEY and CDR2 is SVGAGI. V was trimmed by 3 bases and J by 8 bases, leaving 19 bases between them. This CDR3 has 16 residues. A process of 5'RACE template switching, which added a universal primer site and UMIs, was used to make TCR cDNA. Each CDR3 protein is one row after TCRdb ran MiXCR on the 5' RACE reads. The sample carries roughly 330,000 distinct CDR3 sequences, approximately 4% recorded once. Findings of the study overall: Repertoires sorted by FACS could include abundant clonotypes that are contaminants from the bulk population. Secondary responses were weaker yet peaked faster, day 5 versus 15.

Of note for this clonotype: Its antigen is unidentified.

The source of this sequence is a man aged 18 to 35 who received the YFV17D yellow fever vaccine. The genes are TRBV6-5 and TRBJ1-4, with D hard to call. The sequenced sample was PBMCs, obtained 5 days after the yellow fever booster vaccination. CDR3 sequence reads: CASSYREGSGGEKLFF. The CDR3 DNA reads as TGTGCCAGCAGTTATCGGGAAGGGAGTGGAGGGGAAAAACTGTTTTTT.